Following are 32 T cell receptor beta chains from one sample sequenced in a study of regulatory T cells in long-lasting Graves disease (dated by TCRdb to the early 2020s). The library was prepared using multiplex PCR. Sequencing took place on an Illumina HiSeq 4000. CDR3 regions were amplified by Arm-PCR with iRepertoire HTBI primers to construct TCR beta libraries. TCRdb trimmed the raw reads at Q25, called clones with MiXCR and kept productive beta chains. Entries are consolidated by CDR3 protein sequence, retaining the most common genes and DNA. The sample has roughly 560,000 distinct CDR3 sequences on record, around 11% of them singletons. About 8.9% of the sample is held by the ten biggest clonotypes. According to the study, the label for this sample's time point signals: newly diagnosed GD, antithyroid drugs for less than 3 months. RNA was extracted from PBMCs in TRIzol for both TCR sequencing and RNA sequencing.

The same specimen was also included in a second study, on T cells in Graves' hyperthyroidism and ophthalmopathy.

The starting material was peripheral blood mononuclear cells (PBMCs), obtained at new diagnosis, from a patient treated with antithyroid drugs. Every receptor here comes from a woman aged 25 to 39 with Graves disease. Donor details come from another sample of the same person, matched by shared clones.

This clonotype was recorded at least ten times. The V and J genes are TRBV11-2 and TRBJ2-7, with a weak D call TRBD1 (6 bases). The CDR3 has 17 residues. Trimming shortened V by 0 bases and J by 2 bases, and 17 bases separated the two germline ends. Germline V CDR1 and CDR2: SGHAT, FQNNGV. This CDR3 is CASSLDHQMAGAYEQYF. CDR3 DNA: TGTGCCAGCAGCTTAGATCATCAGATGGCAGGGGCCTACGAGCAGTACTTC.

This clonotype was seen more than once but under ten times. This could be a read error, since a much larger clone is one nucleotide away. The J gene is TRBJ2-3, the V gene TRBV11-2; the match to TRBD2 covers 11 bases. The germline V gene encodes CDR1 SGHAT and CDR2 FQNNGV. The CDR3 is made up of 16 amino acids. DNA for the CDR3: TGTGCCAGCAGCCTGGGACTAGCGGTTGTCACAGGTACGCAGTATTTT. Encoded protein: CASSLGLAVVTGTQYF.

This clonotype came up a few times. The rearrangement joins TRBV14 to TRBJ2-7; D unresolved. Germline values: CDR1 SGHDN, CDR2 FVKESK. Trimming removed 0 bases from V and 5 bases from J, with 11 bases in between. This CDR3 has 14 residues. As DNA, the CDR3 is TGTGCCAGCAGCCAAGATCTTTGGGGTGACGAGCAGTACTTC. Its translation: CASSQDLWGDEQYF.

This clonotype appeared many times. The chain has TRBV2 and TRBJ1-5, with TRBD1 identical over 11 bases. This CDR3 comprises 15 residues. Germline loops: CDR1 SNHLY, CDR2 FYNNEI. Trimming at V came to 8 bases and at J to 7 bases, leaving 10 bases not matched to a gene. CDR3 residues: CASQLSGTGGQPQHF. Here the CDR3 DNA reads TGTGCCAGCCAGTTATCCGGGACAGGGGGACAGCCCCAGCATTTT.

V usage is TRBV7-3 and J usage is TRBJ2-4, with 8 positions matching TRBD2. V shed 5 bases and J 5 bases; nucleotides not matched to a gene: 11. CDR3 length: 16 residues. Germline V CDR1 and CDR2: SGHTA, FQGTGA. In DNA, the CDR3 is TGTGCCAGCAGCCTCTCCGGGGGGGTCCTTGAAAACATTCAGTACTTC. Translated, it gives CASSLSGGVLENIQYF.

This clonotype was detected ten times or more. The chain is built from TRBV2 and TRBJ1-1; possible D gene TRBD1, 6 bases. Germline CDR1 is SNHLY and CDR2 is FYNNEI. This CDR3 region has 14 residues. Trimming removed 6 bases from V and 7 bases from J, with 18 bases in between. CDR3 nucleotide sequence: TGTGCCAGCAGGTGGGACACGAGGGGGTATGAAGCTTTCTTT. It specifies CASRWDTRGYEAFF.

The chain links TRBV4-1 to TRBJ1-5; D is uncertain. The germline V and J ends were trimmed by 2 bases and 4 bases, with 9 bases remaining between them. CDR1 and CDR2 (germline): MGHRA, YSYEKL. The CDR3 has 14 amino acids. The CDR3 DNA follows: TGCGCCAGCAGCCAATCCGGAGGGAATCAGCCCCAGCATTTT. Its translation is CASSQSGGNQPQHF.

This clonotype was counted at least ten times. The J gene is TRBJ1-2, the V gene TRBV20-1; the D gene is possibly TRBD1 (5 bases). Trimming stripped 0 bases from V and 4 bases from J, with 12 bases between. Germline loops: CDR1 DFQATT, CDR2 SNEGSKA (reference sequence). There are 14 residues in the CDR3. In DNA, the CDR3 is TGCAGTGCTAGAGATGCTCGAGGGACCTATGGCTACACCTTC. Translating it yields CSARDARGTYGYTF.

This clonotype was observed at least ten times. The V and J genes are TRBV2 and TRBJ1-2; tentatively, D is TRBD1 (5 bases). Germline V gene data show CDR1 as SNHLY and CDR2 as FYNNEI. The CDR3 extends over 13 amino acids. Between the trimmed V and J ends, which lost 4 bases and 7 bases, there was a span of 13 bases. The CDR3 loop is CASSVQGTSGYTF. DNA of the CDR3: TGTGCCAGCAGTGTGCAGGGAACGTCTGGCTACACCTTC. The full variable domain, completed using reference TRBV2 and TRBJ1-2, is EPEVTQTPSHQVTQMGQEVILRCVPISNHLYFYWYRQILGQKVEFLVSFYNNEISEKSEIFDDQFSVERPDGSNFTLKIRSTKLEDSAMYFCASSVQGTSGYTFGSGTRLTVV.

This rearrangement joins TRBV12-5 to TRBJ2-3; D tentatively reads TRBD1 or TRBD2 (6 bases each). Trimming left V 1 base short and J 1 base short, with 9 bases between. The length of the CDR3 is 15 residues. Germline CDR1 reads LGHNT; CDR2 reads FRNRAP. This CDR3 is CASGLGGAGTDTQYF. As DNA, the CDR3 is TGTGCTAGTGGTTTGGGGGGGGCTGGCACAGATACGCAGTATTTT. Based on the CDR3 plus reference TRBV12-5 and TRBJ2-3, the full variable domain is DARVTQTPRHKVTEMGQEVTMRCQPILGHNTVFWYRQTMMQGLELLAYFRNRAPLDDSGMPKDRFSAEMPDATLATLKIQPSEPRDSAVYFCASGLGGAGTDTQYFGPGTRLTVL.

The sample holds many counts of this clonotype. This sequence joins TRBV12-3 or TRBV12-4 and TRBJ1-2; 10 bases match TRBD1. The CDR3 spans 16 residues. Trimming removed 5 bases from V and 3 bases from J; junction bases left unmatched: 9. CDR3 amino acids: CASSPRQGASHYGYTF. The DNA for the CDR3 is TGTGCCAGCAGTCCCCGACAGGGGGCCTCACACTATGGCTACACCTTC.

This clonotype appeared many times. The rearrangement joins TRBV7-6 to TRBJ2-1; possible D gene TRBD1, 5 bases. Looked up from germline, CDR1 is SGHVS and CDR2 is FNYEAQ. V shed 2 bases and J shed 2 bases, with 31 bases lying between them. The CDR3 is 22 residues long. The CDR3 DNA reads as TGTGCCAGCAGCTTATCGTTGGAAGGGGTCCCTATAACCACGGGCCCCTACAATGAGCAGTTCTTC. The encoded protein is CASSLSLEGVPITTGPYNEQFF.

This clonotype was observed a few times. The chain combines TRBV3-1 with TRBJ2-5, with TRBD2 matching over 7 bases. The V segment lost 8 bases and the J segment 3 bases; nucleotides outside the gene matches: 3. The CDR3 is 12 residues long. Germline CDR1 and CDR2: LGHDT and YNNKEL (reference sequence). Here the CDR3 reads CASGRVKETQYF. In DNA, the CDR3 is TGTGCCAGCGGGAGGGTAAAAGAGACCCAGTACTTC.

This clonotype has at least ten counts. V and J are TRBV18 and TRBJ2-1; tentative D call: TRBD2 (6 bases). V shed 3 bases and J shed 9 bases, with 21 bases lying between them. The CDR3 sequence is 16 residues long. Per germline, CDR1 KGHSH and CDR2 LQKENI. As DNA, the CDR3 is TGTGCCAGCTCACCCGACTCGGGGGTAGCGAGGAGTGAGCAGTTCTTC. It codes for CASSPDSGVARSEQFF.

At least ten counts were recorded for this clonotype. The V and J genes are TRBV27 and TRBJ2-1; D uncertain. Germline loops: CDR1 MNHEY, CDR2 SMNVEV (reference sequence). Trimming cost V 6 bases and J 0 bases, with 12 bases left between them. The CDR3 runs to 15 residues. The CDR3 loop reads CASSRAPASYNEQFF. CDR3 DNA sequence: TGTGCCAGCAGCAGAGCCCCGGCCTCCTACAATGAGCAGTTCTTC.

Many counts were recorded for this clonotype. This sequence joins TRBV6-1 and TRBJ2-1, with a possible D match to TRBD2 (6 bases). The CDR3 runs 15 residues. V lost 7 bases to trimming and J lost 4 bases, with 17 bases between them. Per the germline V gene, CDR1 is MNHNS and CDR2 is SASEGT. The chain's CDR3 is CASTTSAGRYNEQFF. The CDR3 region has the DNA TGTGCCAGCACCACCTCAGCGGGTCGATACAATGAGCAGTTCTTC.

The rearrangement uses TRBV9 and TRBJ1-2; no firm D call. The CDR3 is 15 residues long. With 4 bases removed from V and 7 bases from J, the gap between germline ends came to 20 bases. Germline CDR1 SGDLS, CDR2 YYNGEE. The CDR3 spells CASSPLSPEFGGYTF. CDR3 nucleotide sequence: TGTGCCAGCAGCCCCTTGAGCCCCGAGTTTGGTGGCTACACCTTC.

This clonotype occurred many times. The V gene is TRBV27, the J gene TRBJ1-5, with 8 bases that match TRBD1. V lost 2 bases, J lost 9 bases, and 9 bases stayed unmatched. There are 15 residues in the CDR3. Germline V gene lookup returns CDR1 MNHEY and CDR2 SMNVEV (reference sequence). This CDR3 is CASSLRAGGAWPQHF. The CDR3 DNA is TGTGCCAGCAGTTTAAGAGCAGGGGGCGCGTGGCCCCAGCATTTT.

In DNA, the CDR3 is TGCGCCAGCAGCTCGGGACAGGGAAGTTCACCCCTCCACTTT. Translating it yields CASSSGQGSSPLHF. The chain links TRBV5-1 to TRBJ1-6; 9 nucleotides align to TRBD1. Trimming took 3 bases from V and 9 from J; bases not matched to a gene: 4. CDR3 length: 14 amino acids. Germline V gene data show CDR1 as SGHRS and CDR2 as YFSETQ. The whole variable domain, filled in from reference TRBV5-1 and TRBJ1-6, reads KAGVTQTPRYLIKTRGQQVTLSCSPISGHRSVSWYQQTPGQGLQFLFEYFSETQRNKGNFPGRFSGRQFSNSRSEMNVSTLELGDSALYLCASSSGQGSSPLHFGNGTRLTVT.

This chain joins TRBV30 and TRBJ2-7, with TRBD2 identical over 7 bases. With V trimmed by 3 bases and J by 6 bases, 5 bases remained unmatched. Germline CDR1 GTSNPN, CDR2 SVGIG (reference sequence). CDR3 length: 12 residues. The CDR3 reads CAWSPAGVEQYF. The CDR3 DNA follows: TGTGCCTGGAGCCCGGCGGGGGTCGAGCAGTACTTC.

In its sample, this clonotype was seen many times. J is TRBJ2-2 and V is TRBV6-2 or TRBV6-3; 7 bases map to TRBD2. The CDR3 sequence is 13 residues long. Germline V gives CDR1 MNHEY, CDR2 SVGEGT. V dropped 6 bases and J dropped 3; count of bases not matched to a gene: 1. CDR3 DNA sequence: TGTGCCAGCAGACGGGGGGACACCGGGGAGCTGTTTTTT. Encoded protein: CASRRGDTGELFF.

This clonotype came up many times. The gene calls are TRBV19 and TRBJ2-1; D is uncertain. CDR1 and CDR2 (germline): LNHDA, SQIVND (reference sequence). This CDR3 spans 15 amino acids. Trimming took off 3 bases at V and 2 bases at J, with 11 bases between the two ends. CDR3 in DNA: TGTGCCAGTAGTATCGGCCAGACTCCCTACAATGAGCAGTTCTTC. The encoded protein is CASSIGQTPYNEQFF.

Ten or more counts support this clonotype. V and J are TRBV6-1 and TRBJ2-5; a possible D gene is TRBD2 (5 bases). CDR3 length: 15 residues. Trimming took 4 bases from V and 9 from J, leaving 21 bases between them. Per germline, CDR1 MNHNS and CDR2 SASEGT. Here the CDR3 reads CASSGGRVGAGSQYF. The CDR3 DNA reads as TGTGCCAGCAGTGGAGGGCGAGTGGGTGCTGGGTCCCAGTACTTC.

The sample holds many counts of this clonotype. The rearrangement uses TRBV20-1 and TRBJ2-1; 11 nucleotides match TRBD2. The length of the CDR3 is 14 residues. Trimming at V came to 6 bases and at J to 5 bases, leaving 6 bases not matched to a gene. Looked up from germline, CDR1 is DFQATT and CDR2 is SNEGSKA (reference sequence). The CDR3 is CSAPRLAGHNEQFF. DNA for the CDR3: TGCAGTGCCCCCCGACTAGCGGGGCACAATGAGCAGTTCTTC.

Ten or more counts support this clonotype. The rearrangement links TRBV19 to TRBJ2-2, with a weak D call TRBD2 (5 bases). Trimming left V 3 bases short and J 7 bases short, with 21 bases between. The CDR3 runs to 17 residues. Germline V gene sequence: CDR1 LNHDA, CDR2 SQIVND (reference sequence). The chain's CDR3 is CASSMNLAWDESGELFF. The CDR3 DNA reads as TGTGCCAGTAGTATGAACCTAGCTTGGGATGAGAGCGGGGAGCTGTTTTTT.

The chain carries TRBV5-6 and TRBJ2-1; 11 nucleotides agree with TRBD2. The germline gives CDR1 SGHDT, CDR2 YYEEEE. V lost 4 bases to trimming and J lost 3 bases; unmatched junction nucleotides: 12. The CDR3 spans 18 residues. The CDR3 nucleotides read TGTGCCAGCAGCCGACCGGGACTAGCGGCTTCGAACTACAATGAGCAGTTCTTC. Its translation: CASSRPGLAASNYNEQFF.

Only a few counts were recorded for this clonotype. The CDR3 loop reads CASGQLVEATGELFF. The CDR3 DNA is TGTGCCAGCGGCCAGCTTGTAGAAGCGACCGGGGAGCTGTTTTTT. The V and J genes are TRBV9 and TRBJ2-2, with D hard to call. The V end lost 7 bases, the J end lost 5 bases, and 18 bases lay between the germline ends. In germline, CDR1 is SGDLS, CDR2 YYNGEE. The CDR3 is made up of 15 amino acids. The full variable domain, rest sourced from reference TRBV9 and TRBJ2-2, is DSGVTQTPKHLITATGQRVTLRCSPRSGDLSVYWYQQSLDQGLQFLIQYYNGEERAKGNILERFSAQQFPDLHSELNLSSLELGDSALYFCASGQLVEATGELFFGEGSRLTVL.

This chain joins TRBV3-1 and TRBJ1-3, with D possibly matching TRBD1 (5 bases). Germline V gene data show CDR1 as LGHDT and CDR2 as YNNKEL (reference sequence). Trimming cost V 1 base and J 0 bases, with 13 bases left between them. The CDR3 runs to 17 residues. CDR3 residues: CASSQGGGFSSGNTIYF. The CDR3 DNA reads TGTGCCAGCAGCCAAGGGGGGGGGTTCAGCTCTGGAAACACCATATATTTT.

This clonotype was detected a few times. A clone one base away is much larger, so this may be a read error. This sequence joins TRBV3-1 and TRBJ1-2; D is possibly TRBD1 (5 bases). The CDR3 totals 17 residues. V lost 1 base, J lost 4 bases, and 19 bases lay in between. The germline V gene has CDR1 LGHDT and CDR2 YNNKEL (reference sequence). CDR3 nucleotides: TGTGCCAGCAGCCAAGGATGGGGATACAGGTCTATCTATGGCTACACCTTC. This gives the protein CASSQGWGYRSIYGYTF. Together with reference TRBV3-1 and TRBJ1-2, the CDR3 gives the full variable domain: DTAVSQTPKYLVTQMGNDKSIKCEQNLGHDTMYWYKQDSKKFLKIMFSYNNKELIINETVPNRFSPKSPDKAHLNLHINSLELGDSAVYFCASSQGWGYRSIYGYTFGSGTRLTVV.

There are many counts of this clonotype. V usage is TRBV7-6 and J usage is TRBJ2-5; D is perhaps TRBD2 (7 bases). V lost 5 bases to trimming and J lost 5 bases, with 15 bases between them. Germline values: CDR1 SGHVS, CDR2 FNYEAQ. The CDR3 length is 14 residues. CDR3 region: CASSLQGGGETQYF. The CDR3 nucleotides read TGTGCCAGCAGCCTTCAAGGGGGGGGTGAGACCCAGTACTTC.

J is TRBJ2-1 and V is TRBV6-2 or TRBV6-3; TRBD1 is a possible D gene (6 bases). Germline V gives CDR1 MNHEY, CDR2 SVGEGT. V lost 0 bases to trimming and J lost 4 bases, with 7 bases between them. The CDR3 runs 14 residues. CDR3 sequence reads: CASSYSTGYNEQFF. CDR3 nucleotide sequence: TGTGCCAGCAGTTACTCGACAGGATACAATGAGCAGTTCTTC.

The gene calls are TRBV5-5 and TRBJ2-3; D is uncertain. CDR1 and CDR2 (germline): SGHKS, YYEKEE (reference sequence). Between the trimmed V and J ends, which lost 2 bases and 0 bases, there was a span of 7 bases. This CDR3 is built from 14 residues. CDR3 protein: CASSFTSSTDTQYF. CDR3 DNA: TGTGCCAGCAGCTTTACGAGTAGCACAGATACGCAGTATTTT.